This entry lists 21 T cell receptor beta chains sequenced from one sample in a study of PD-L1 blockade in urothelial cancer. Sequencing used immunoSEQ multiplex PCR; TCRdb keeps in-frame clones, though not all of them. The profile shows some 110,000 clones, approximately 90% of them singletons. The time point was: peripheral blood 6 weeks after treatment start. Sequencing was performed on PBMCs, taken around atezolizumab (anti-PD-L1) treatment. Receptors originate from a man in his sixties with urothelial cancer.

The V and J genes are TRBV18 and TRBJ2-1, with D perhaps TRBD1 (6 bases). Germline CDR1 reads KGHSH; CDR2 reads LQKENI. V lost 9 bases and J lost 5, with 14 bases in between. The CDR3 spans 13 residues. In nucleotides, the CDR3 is TGTGCCAGTAAAGCCGGGACAAACAATGAGCAGTTCTTC. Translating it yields CASKAGTNNEQFF. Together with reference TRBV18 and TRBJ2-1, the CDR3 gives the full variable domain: NAGVMQNPRHLVRRRGQEARLRCSPMKGHSHVYWYRQLPEEGLKFMVYLQKENIIDESGMPKERFSAEFPKEGPSILRIQQVVRGDSAAYFCASKAGTNNEQFFGPGTRLTVL.

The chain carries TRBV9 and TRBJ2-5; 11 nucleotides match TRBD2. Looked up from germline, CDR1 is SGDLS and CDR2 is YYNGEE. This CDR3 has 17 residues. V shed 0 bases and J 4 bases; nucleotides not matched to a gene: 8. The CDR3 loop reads CASSVGLAGLGGETQYF. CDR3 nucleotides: TGTGCCAGCAGCGTAGGACTAGCGGGGTTGGGGGGAGAGACCCAGTACTTC.

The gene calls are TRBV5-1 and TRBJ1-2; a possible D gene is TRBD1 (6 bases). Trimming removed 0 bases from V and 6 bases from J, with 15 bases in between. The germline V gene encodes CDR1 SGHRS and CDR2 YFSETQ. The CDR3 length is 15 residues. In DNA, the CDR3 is TGCGCCAGCAGCTTGGAGGGGGGGAATATAGATGGCTACACCTTC. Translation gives CASSLEGGNIDGYTF.

CDR3 bases: TGTGCCATCTCAGAGACAGGGAACACTGAAGCTTTCTTT. It codes for CAISETGNTEAFF. This chain links TRBV10-3 with TRBJ1-1; D possibly corresponds to TRBD1 (6 bases). Germline V CDR1 and CDR2: ENHRY, SYGVKD. This CDR3 spans 13 amino acids. Trimming took off 8 bases at V and 1 base at J, with 11 bases between the two ends.

CDR3 loop: CASNRAGSEAFF. Here the CDR3 DNA reads TGTGCCAGCAACAGGGCCGGTTCTGAAGCTTTCTTT. The chain has TRBV28 and TRBJ1-1; tentative D call: TRBD1 (6 bases). CDR1 is MDHEN, CDR2 SYDVKM, per germline. Trimming cost V 7 bases and J 6 bases, with 12 bases left between them. The length of the CDR3 is 12 residues.

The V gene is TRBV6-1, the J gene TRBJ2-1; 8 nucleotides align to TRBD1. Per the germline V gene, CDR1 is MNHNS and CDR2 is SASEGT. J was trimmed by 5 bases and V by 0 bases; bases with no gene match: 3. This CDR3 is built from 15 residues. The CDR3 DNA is TGTGCCAGCAGTGAAGCTTGGACAGGGAACAATGAGCAGTTCTTC. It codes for CASSEAWTGNNEQFF.

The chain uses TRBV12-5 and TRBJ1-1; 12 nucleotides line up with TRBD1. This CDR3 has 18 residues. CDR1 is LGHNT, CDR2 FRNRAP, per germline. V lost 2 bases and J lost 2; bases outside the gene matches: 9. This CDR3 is CASGLLPTGTGGNTEAFF. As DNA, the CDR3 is TGTGCTAGTGGTTTGCTCCCAACCGGGACAGGGGGCAACACTGAAGCTTTCTTT.

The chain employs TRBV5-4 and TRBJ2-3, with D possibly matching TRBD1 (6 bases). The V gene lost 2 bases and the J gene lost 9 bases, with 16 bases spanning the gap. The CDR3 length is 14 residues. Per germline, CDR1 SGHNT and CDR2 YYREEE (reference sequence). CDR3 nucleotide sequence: TGTGCCAGCAGCTTACAATCACAGGGTGGCACGCAGTATTTT. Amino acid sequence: CASSLQSQGGTQYF.

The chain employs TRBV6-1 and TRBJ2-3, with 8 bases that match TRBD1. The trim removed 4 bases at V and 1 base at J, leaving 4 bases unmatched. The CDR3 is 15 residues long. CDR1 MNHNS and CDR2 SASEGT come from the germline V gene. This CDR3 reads CASSVGQGRTDTQYF. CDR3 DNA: TGTGCCAGCAGTGTCGGACAGGGCCGCACAGATACGCAGTATTTT.

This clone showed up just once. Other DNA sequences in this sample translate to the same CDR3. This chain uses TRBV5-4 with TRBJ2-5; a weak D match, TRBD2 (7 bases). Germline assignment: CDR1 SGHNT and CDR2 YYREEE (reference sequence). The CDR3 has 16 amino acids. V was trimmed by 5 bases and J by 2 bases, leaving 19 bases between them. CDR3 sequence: CASRYGGGRGQETQYF. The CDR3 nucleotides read TGTGCCAGCAGATATGGGGGAGGGAGGGGGCAAGAGACCCAGTACTTC.

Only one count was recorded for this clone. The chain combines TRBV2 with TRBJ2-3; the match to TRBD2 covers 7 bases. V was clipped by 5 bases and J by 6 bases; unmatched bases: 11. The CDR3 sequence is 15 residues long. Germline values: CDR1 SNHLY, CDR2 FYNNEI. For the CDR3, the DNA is TGTGCCAGCAGTCCCGGGACTATGGCGGGGGATACGCAGTATTTT. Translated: CASSPGTMAGDTQYF.

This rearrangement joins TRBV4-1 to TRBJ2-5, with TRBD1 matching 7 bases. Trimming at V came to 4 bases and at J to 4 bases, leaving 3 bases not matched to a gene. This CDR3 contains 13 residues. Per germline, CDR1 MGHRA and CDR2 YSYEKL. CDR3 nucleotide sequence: TGCGCCAGCAGCCGACAGGGTTCAGAGACCCAGTACTTC. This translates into CASSRQGSETQYF.

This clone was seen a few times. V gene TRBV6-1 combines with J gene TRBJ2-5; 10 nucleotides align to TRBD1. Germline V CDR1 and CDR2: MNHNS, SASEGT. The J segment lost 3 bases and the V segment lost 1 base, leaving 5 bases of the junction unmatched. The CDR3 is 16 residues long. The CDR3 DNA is TGTGCCAGCAGTGAAGTTTCCGGGACAGGGGAAGAGACCCAGTACTTC. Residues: CASSEVSGTGEETQYF.

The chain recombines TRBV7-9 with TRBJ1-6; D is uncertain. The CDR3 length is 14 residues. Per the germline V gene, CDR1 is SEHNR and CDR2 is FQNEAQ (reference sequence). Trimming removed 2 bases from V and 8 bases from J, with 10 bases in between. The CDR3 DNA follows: TGTGCCAGCAGCTTAAACCTACCCGATTCACCCCTCCACTTT. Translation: CASSLNLPDSPLHF. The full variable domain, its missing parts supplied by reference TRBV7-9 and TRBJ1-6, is DTGVSQNPRHKITKRGQNVTFRCDPISEHNRLYWYRQTLGQGPEFLTYFQNEAQLEKSRLLSDRFSAERPKGSFSTLEIQRTEQGDSAMYLCASSLNLPDSPLHFGNGTRLTVT.

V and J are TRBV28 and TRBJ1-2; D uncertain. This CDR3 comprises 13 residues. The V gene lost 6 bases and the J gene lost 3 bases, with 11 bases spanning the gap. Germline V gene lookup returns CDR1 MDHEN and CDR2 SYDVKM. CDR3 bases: TGTGCCAGCAGCCCTTCGGGGTACTATGGCTACACCTTC. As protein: CASSPSGYYGYTF.

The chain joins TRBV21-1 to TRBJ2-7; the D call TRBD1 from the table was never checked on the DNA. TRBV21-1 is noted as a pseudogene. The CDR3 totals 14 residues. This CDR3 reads CASSHRDRGYEQYF. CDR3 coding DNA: TGTGCCAGCAGCCACCGGGACAGGGGCTACGAGCAGTACTTC.

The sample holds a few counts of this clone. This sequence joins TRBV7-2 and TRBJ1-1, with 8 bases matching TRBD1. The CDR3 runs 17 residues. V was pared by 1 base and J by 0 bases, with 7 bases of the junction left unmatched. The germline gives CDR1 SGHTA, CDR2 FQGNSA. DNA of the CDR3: TGTGCCAGCAGCTTAGTCCCTATGACAGGGGTGAACACTGAAGCTTTCTTT. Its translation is CASSLVPMTGVNTEAFF.

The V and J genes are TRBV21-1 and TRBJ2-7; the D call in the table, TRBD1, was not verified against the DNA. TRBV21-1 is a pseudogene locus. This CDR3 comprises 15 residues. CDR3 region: CASSKGRGRAYEQYF. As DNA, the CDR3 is TGTGCCAGCAGCAAAGGTAGGGGAAGGGCCTACGAGCAGTACTTC.

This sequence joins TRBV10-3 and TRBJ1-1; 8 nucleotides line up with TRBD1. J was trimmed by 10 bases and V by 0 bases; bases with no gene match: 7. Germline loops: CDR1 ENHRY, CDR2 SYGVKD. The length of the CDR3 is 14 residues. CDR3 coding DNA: TGTGCCATCAGTGAGTCAGGACAGGGTACAGGAGCTTTCTTT. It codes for CAISESGQGTGAFF.

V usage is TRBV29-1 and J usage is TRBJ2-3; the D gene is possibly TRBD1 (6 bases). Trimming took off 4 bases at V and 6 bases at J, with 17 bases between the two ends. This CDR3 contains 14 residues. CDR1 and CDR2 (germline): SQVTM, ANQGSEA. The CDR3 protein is CSVGSENTGDTQYF. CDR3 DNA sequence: TGCAGCGTTGGGTCCGAAAACACAGGGGATACGCAGTATTTT.

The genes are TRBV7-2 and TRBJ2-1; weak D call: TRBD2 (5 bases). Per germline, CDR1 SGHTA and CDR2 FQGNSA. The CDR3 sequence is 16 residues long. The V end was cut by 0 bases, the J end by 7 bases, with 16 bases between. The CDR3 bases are TGTGCCAGCAGCTTAGCCCCAATGGGAGCCACAAATGAGCAGTTCTTC. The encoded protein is CASSLAPMGATNEQFF.